This T cell receptor (beta chain) stems from a study of graft-versus-host responses after intestinal transplantation. For the study at large: Recipients uniformly received anti-thymocyte globulin induction, followed by tacrolimus and steroids for approximately 3 years.

TCRdb's table, derived via immunoSEQ multiplex PCR, lists solely in-frame clones and lacks some. The repertoire has roughly 110,000 clones, 87% of them found once; the top ten carry about 0.75%. Study findings and constraints: GvH clonotypes were identified within recipient marrow, with a subset emerging first in ileum or blood.

The CDR3 has 14 residues. Unmatched junction bases numbered 1, after V lost 0 bases and J lost 4 bases. The V gene's germline CDR1 is SGDLS and CDR2 YYNGEE. Comments on this clone: Its target is unknown.

The chain has TRBV9 and TRBJ2-3; 8 positions agree with TRBD1. Sequencing was performed on unstimulated CD4+ T cells sorted from spleen or lymph node cells, taken before transplant. This clonotype was obtained from a human donor who was the organ donor for an intestinal transplant. Here the CDR3 reads CASSVGTGPDTQYF. CDR3 nucleotide sequence: TGTGCCAGCAGCGTAGGGACAGGGCCAGATACGCAGTATTTT. The variable domain in full, with the rest retrieved from reference TRBV9 and TRBJ2-3, is DSGVTQTPKHLITATGQRVTLRCSPRSGDLSVYWYQQSLDQGLQFLIQYYNGEERAKGNILERFSAQQFPDLHSELNLSSLELGDSALYFCASSVGTGPDTQYFGPGTRLTVL.